This is a list of T cell receptor beta chains from one sample in a study of T-cell memory formation after mild COVID-19. TCRdb processed the 5' RACE reads anew with MiXCR; each CDR3 protein has one entry. Of around 80,000 distinct CDR3 sequences listed, 10% to 15% are singletons. The source material was PBMCs or a T cell subset sorted from them (not recorded which). The receptors derive from a man aged 18 to 29 who had mild COVID-19 (a few samples of this study predate the infection). Cell type and time point are not known. Each CDR3 is given with its conserved first and last residue. D genes are given only for firm matches. Expanded clones are given a class, and other clones once, few, many or no size at all.

TRBD2 TRBJ2-1 TRBV6-1 many TGTGCCAGCAGTGAGAGTAGCGGGGGTCCGGATGAGCAGTTCTTC CASSESSGGPDEQFF
TRBD1 TRBJ2-3 TRBV10-3 NA TGTGCCATCAGTGAAATGTACAGGGGGCTCGGAGATACGCAGTATTTT CAISEMYRGLGDTQYF
TRBD1 TRBJ1-1 TRBV6-5 NA TGTGCCAGCAGTTACCCTGGGACAGGGAACACTGAAGCTTTCTTT CASSYPGTGNTEAFF
NA TRBJ1-2 TRBV5-1 NA TGCGCCAGCAGCACCGATAGCGACCTAACAGGGAACTATGGCTACACCTTC CASSTDSDLTGNYGYTF
NA TRBJ2-7 TRBV27 few TGTGCCAGCAGTTTGGGGCAGGGTTCTGGCGAGCAGTACTTC CASSLGQGSGEQYF
NA TRBJ1-1 TRBV4-1 few TGCGCCAGCAGCCAAGATTGGGCAGGGAACACTGAAGCTTTCTTT CASSQDWAGNTEAFF
NA TRBJ2-1 TRBV6-2/TRBV6-3 many TGTGCCAGCAGCCAAGACTCCCCCTACAATGAGCAGTTCTTC CASSQDSPYNEQFF
TRBD1 TRBJ1-1 TRBV4-1 many TGCGCCAGCAGCCAGACAGGGTGGACTGAAGCTTTCTTT CASSQTGWTEAFF
NA TRBJ1-4 TRBV4-1 few TGCGCCAGCAGCCAAGATGTAGGGAGGGGAGGTAATGAAAAACTGTTTTTT CASSQDVGRGGNEKLFF
TRBD2 TRBJ2-3 TRBV12-3/TRBV12-4 few TGTGCCAGCAGTTCTAGCGGGGGGGCATGGAAGCTAACAGATACGCAGTATTTT CASSSSGGAWKLTDTQYF
NA TRBJ2-1 TRBV5-1 many TGCGCCAGCAGCCCCCGGGCCCTAGACTCCTACAATGAGCAGTTCTTC CASSPRALDSYNEQFF
NA TRBJ1-1 TRBV27 few TGTGCCAGCGGCCGGGGGGTCAGGACTGAAGCTTTCTTT CASGRGVRTEAFF
NA TRBJ2-7 TRBV12-3/TRBV12-4 NA NA CASSFLAGSSYEQYF
NA TRBJ2-3 TRBV12-3/TRBV12-4 NA TGTGCCAGCAGTTTTATGGACGGCACAGATACGCAGTATTTT CASSFMDGTDTQYF
NA TRBJ2-7 TRBV20-1 few TGCAGTGCTGGGTACCGGGACGGGCAATACGAGCAGTACTTC CSAGYRDGQYEQYF
TRBD1 TRBJ1-5 TRBV4-1 NA TGCGCCAGCAGCCAAGTGCGAGGAGCAGGGGGCGCAAAAAATCAGCCCCAGCATTTT CASSQVRGAGGAKNQPQHF
NA TRBJ1-6 TRBV9 NA TGTGCCAGCAGCGTAGGCCCTTCCACACCCCTCCACTTT CASSVGPSTPLHF
NA TRBJ1-4 TRBV12-3/TRBV12-4 many TGTGCCAGCAGACTCGGGGGGGCGGCCGAAAAACTGTTTTTT CASRLGGAAEKLFF